Listed below are T cell receptor beta chains from one sample, sequenced in a study of patients and donors after allogeneic stem cell transplantation. From the RT-PCR reads, TCRdb called clonotypes with MiXCR, one entry per CDR3 protein. The sample carries over 150,000 distinct CDR3 sequences, about 29% recorded once. Sequenced input: blood, either unsorted or a sorted T cell fraction (not recorded which). The source of these receptors is a human donor who was either an allogeneic HSCT recipient or a stem cell or donor lymphocyte infusion donor (not recorded which). It is not recorded whose cells these are; they may come from a transplant donor. Both conserved end residues are part of each CDR3. The D gene is left open where the match is weak. Not all rows give a size; the values are once, few, many and, for expanded clones, a class.

v_call: TRBV20-1; clone_size: few; d_call: TRBD2; j_call: TRBJ2-1; cdr3_nt: TGCAGTGCTAGAGCCCCGGGACTAGCCTACAATGAGCAGTTCTTC; cdr3_aa: CSARAPGLAYNEQFF
v_call: TRBV29-1; clone_size: many; d_call: .; j_call: TRBJ1-5; cdr3_nt: TGCAGCGTTACCCTCCGGGACCCCAATCAGCCCCAGCATTTT; cdr3_aa: CSVTLRDPNQPQHF
v_call: TRBV27; clone_size: few; d_call: .; j_call: TRBJ1-2; cdr3_nt: TGTGCCAGCAGTTTCGGGGGACATGGCTACACCTTC; cdr3_aa: CASSFGGHGYTF
v_call: TRBV29-1; clone_size: few; d_call: .; j_call: TRBJ1-2; cdr3_nt: TGCAGCGTTGAAGTTCGGGACCCAGGTTATGGCTACACCTTC; cdr3_aa: CSVEVRDPGYGYTF
v_call: TRBV28; clone_size: .; d_call: .; j_call: TRBJ2-7; cdr3_nt: TGTGCCAGCCAGCGCGGGTCCTACGAGCAGTACTTC; cdr3_aa: CASQRGSYEQYF
v_call: TRBV7-2; clone_size: .; d_call: TRBD2; j_call: TRBJ2-3; cdr3_nt: TGTGCCAGCAGCTTAGTAGAAGCTAGCGGGAGCGGGGGGACGCAGTATTTT; cdr3_aa: CASSLVEASGSGGTQYF
v_call: TRBV5-6; clone_size: few; d_call: .; j_call: TRBJ2-1; cdr3_nt: TGTGCCAGCAGTTTGCTGGTCCATGAGCAGTTCTTC; cdr3_aa: CASSLLVHEQFF
v_call: TRBV7-2; clone_size: many; d_call: .; j_call: TRBJ1-5; cdr3_nt: TGTGCCAGCAGCTCCGTGGGCAGCAATCAGCCCCAGCATTTT; cdr3_aa: CASSSVGSNQPQHF
v_call: TRBV12-3/TRBV12-4; clone_size: many; d_call: .; j_call: TRBJ1-5; cdr3_nt: TGTGCCAGCAGTCCCGGGAGTTGGGACAATCAGCCCCAGCATTTT; cdr3_aa: CASSPGSWDNQPQHF
v_call: TRBV11-3; clone_size: .; d_call: TRBD2; j_call: TRBJ2-3; cdr3_nt: TGTGCCAGCAGCTTAGTAAGTAGCGGGCGACGCGCAGATACGCAGTATTTT; cdr3_aa: CASSLVSSGRRADTQYF
v_call: TRBV6-6; clone_size: .; d_call: .; j_call: TRBJ2-2; cdr3_nt: TGTGCCAGCCAAAGGGACGGGGAGCTGTTTTTT; cdr3_aa: CASQRDGELFF
v_call: TRBV6-5; clone_size: few; d_call: TRBD1; j_call: TRBJ2-1; cdr3_nt: TGTGCCAGCAGCTTCGGGACAGAGAACAATGAGCAGTTCTTC; cdr3_aa: CASSFGTENNEQFF
v_call: TRBV14; clone_size: .; d_call: .; j_call: TRBJ1-3; cdr3_nt: TGTGCCAGCAGCCAACTGATCTCTGGAAACACCATATATTTT; cdr3_aa: CASSQLISGNTIYF
v_call: TRBV7-9; clone_size: .; d_call: .; j_call: TRBJ2-5; cdr3_nt: TGTGCCAGCAGTCCAGCCAGGGAGACCCAGTACTTC; cdr3_aa: CASSPARETQYF
v_call: TRBV11-2; clone_size: few; d_call: .; j_call: TRBJ2-5; cdr3_nt: TGTGCCAGCAGCTTAGATTCTGGGTGGGGCATATCGGCCCAGAACTTC; cdr3_aa: CASSLDSGWGISAQNF
v_call: TRBV5-6; clone_size: .; d_call: TRBD2; j_call: TRBJ2-1; cdr3_nt: TGTGCCAGCAGCTCCGGTGGAAGCGGGAGGTACAATGAGCAGTTCTTC; cdr3_aa: CASSSGGSGRYNEQFF
v_call: TRBV18; clone_size: .; d_call: .; j_call: TRBJ2-1; cdr3_nt: TGTGCCAGCTCACCCCCGGGAGCCCCCTACAATGAGCAGTTCTTC; cdr3_aa: CASSPPGAPYNEQFF
v_call: TRBV7-9; clone_size: .; d_call: TRBD1; j_call: TRBJ2-7; cdr3_nt: TGTGCCAGCAGCTTTCCGGGACAGGGCCCCACCTACGAGCAGTACTTC; cdr3_aa: CASSFPGQGPTYEQYF
v_call: TRBV6-5; clone_size: few; d_call: TRBD2; j_call: TRBJ2-7; cdr3_nt: TGTGCCAGCAGTTACTCGCGACTAGCGGGAGGCGAGCAGTACTTC; cdr3_aa: CASSYSRLAGGEQYF
v_call: TRBV4-2; clone_size: .; d_call: .; j_call: TRBJ2-5; cdr3_nt: TGTGCCAGCAGCCAACGGGGAGGACGCAGCCAAGAGACCCAGTACTTC; cdr3_aa: CASSQRGGRSQETQYF
v_call: TRBV5-5; clone_size: few; d_call: TRBD2; j_call: TRBJ2-1; cdr3_nt: TGTGCCAGCAGTCTAATAGCGGGAAGCTCCTACAATGAGCAGTTCTTC; cdr3_aa: CASSLIAGSSYNEQFF
v_call: TRBV28; clone_size: once; d_call: TRBD2; j_call: TRBJ2-1; cdr3_nt: TGTGCCAGCAGTGTACCTAGCGGGAGGAACAATGAGCAGTTCTTC; cdr3_aa: CASSVPSGRNNEQFF
v_call: TRBV24-1; clone_size: few; d_call: .; j_call: TRBJ1-5; cdr3_nt: TGTGCCACCTCGAAGGGGTGGGGGCCCCAGCATTTT; cdr3_aa: CATSKGWGPQHF
v_call: TRBV27; clone_size: few; d_call: .; j_call: TRBJ1-1; cdr3_nt: TGTGCCAGCAGTTCCTCACACACTGAAGCTTTCTTT; cdr3_aa: CASSSSHTEAFF
v_call: TRBV6-6; clone_size: .; d_call: TRBD1; j_call: TRBJ1-5; cdr3_nt: TGTGCCAGCAACCTTAAACAGGGGATAGGTCAGCCCCAGCATTTT; cdr3_aa: CASNLKQGIGQPQHF
v_call: TRBV7-8; clone_size: few; d_call: TRBD1; j_call: TRBJ2-3; cdr3_nt: TGTGCCAGCAGCTCCCTAACAGGGGAGCTCACAGATACGCAGTATTTT; cdr3_aa: CASSSLTGELTDTQYF
v_call: TRBV28; clone_size: many; d_call: TRBD1; j_call: TRBJ1-4; cdr3_nt: TGTGCCAGCAGCTCCAGCGTTGGGACAGATAATGAAAAACTGTTTTTT; cdr3_aa: CASSSSVGTDNEKLFF
v_call: TRBV6-2/TRBV6-3; clone_size: few; d_call: TRBD1; j_call: TRBJ1-1; cdr3_nt: TGTGCCAGCGGACAGGGGGGACAGAACACTGAAGCTTTCTTT; cdr3_aa: CASGQGGQNTEAFF
v_call: TRBV7-2; clone_size: few; d_call: TRBD1; j_call: TRBJ1-1; cdr3_nt: TGTGCCAGCAGCTTTTGGGACAGGGGCCTATGGGACACTGAAGCTTTCTTT; cdr3_aa: CASSFWDRGLWDTEAFF
v_call: TRBV27; clone_size: few; d_call: TRBD2; j_call: TRBJ2-7; cdr3_nt: TGTGCCAGCAGTTTATTGGGACTAGCGGGAGCGGGGGAGCAGTACTTC; cdr3_aa: CASSLLGLAGAGEQYF
v_call: TRBV11-2; clone_size: .; d_call: .; j_call: TRBJ2-1; cdr3_nt: TGTGCCAGCACCATAAACAGGGCCTCCTACAATGAGCAGTTCTTC; cdr3_aa: CASTINRASYNEQFF
v_call: TRBV6-2/TRBV6-3; clone_size: once; d_call: .; j_call: TRBJ2-5; cdr3_nt: TGTGCCAGCAACGACAGTAAAGAGACCCAGTACTTC; cdr3_aa: CASNDSKETQYF
v_call: TRBV10-2; clone_size: few; d_call: TRBD1; j_call: TRBJ2-7; cdr3_nt: TGCGCCAGCAGTGCCCGGGACAGGGGGTACTACGAGCAGTACTTC; cdr3_aa: CASSARDRGYYEQYF
v_call: TRBV5-1; clone_size: once; d_call: .; j_call: TRBJ2-3; cdr3_nt: TGCGCCAGCAGAGGTCGACAACTAGATACGCAGTATTTT; cdr3_aa: CASRGRQLDTQYF
v_call: TRBV18; clone_size: few; d_call: .; j_call: TRBJ1-4; cdr3_nt: TGTGCCAGCTCACCACGTGACCCAGGGGAAAAACTGTTTTTT; cdr3_aa: CASSPRDPGEKLFF
v_call: TRBV4-2; clone_size: .; d_call: .; j_call: TRBJ1-1; cdr3_nt: TGTGCCAGCAGCCAAGATTGGGCCGGGACTGAAGCTTTCTTT; cdr3_aa: CASSQDWAGTEAFF
v_call: TRBV7-2; clone_size: .; d_call: .; j_call: TRBJ1-5; cdr3_nt: TGTGCCAGCAGCCTCGTAGATGATCAGCCCCAGCATTTT; cdr3_aa: CASSLVDDQPQHF
v_call: TRBV6-2/TRBV6-3; clone_size: .; d_call: TRBD2; j_call: TRBJ2-3; cdr3_nt: TGTGCCAGCAAGCCCACCGAACTAGCGCCGGGCACAGATACGCAGTATTTT; cdr3_aa: CASKPTELAPGTDTQYF
v_call: TRBV6-2/TRBV6-3; clone_size: .; d_call: TRBD1; j_call: TRBJ1-1; cdr3_nt: TGTGCCAGCAGTTCAGGACAGGCAATTGAAGCTTTCTTT; cdr3_aa: CASSSGQAIEAFF
v_call: TRBV12-3/TRBV12-4; clone_size: few; d_call: TRBD1; j_call: TRBJ1-1; cdr3_nt: TGTGCCAGCAGGGGGACAGGGGTTGTCACTGAAGCTTTCTTT; cdr3_aa: CASRGTGVVTEAFF
v_call: TRBV12-3/TRBV12-4; clone_size: .; d_call: TRBD2; j_call: TRBJ2-2; cdr3_nt: TGTGCCAGCACCCTGTCGGGAGGGGGCGGGGAGCTGTTTTTT; cdr3_aa: CASTLSGGGGELFF
v_call: TRBV7-6; clone_size: .; d_call: .; j_call: TRBJ1-1; cdr3_nt: TGTGCCAGCAGCCAGGGTCGCGCTGAAGCTTTCTTT; cdr3_aa: CASSQGRAEAFF
v_call: TRBV15; clone_size: .; d_call: .; j_call: TRBJ2-2; cdr3_nt: TGTGCCACCCTCAGTTCGGGAGTAAACACCGGGGAGCTGTTTTTT; cdr3_aa: CATLSSGVNTGELFF
v_call: TRBV24-1; clone_size: .; d_call: TRBD1; j_call: TRBJ2-1; cdr3_nt: TGTGCCACCAGTACCGGTCCCGGGACAGGCTACAATGAGCAGTTCTTC; cdr3_aa: CATSTGPGTGYNEQFF
v_call: TRBV12-3/TRBV12-4; clone_size: many; d_call: .; j_call: TRBJ1-1; cdr3_nt: TGTGCCAGCACCGTTTACCCGAACACTGAAGCTTTCTTT; cdr3_aa: CASTVYPNTEAFF
v_call: TRBV10-3; clone_size: .; d_call: .; j_call: TRBJ2-7; cdr3_nt: TGTGCCATCAGTGGGAGCCTTAGCTCCTACGAGCAGTACTTC; cdr3_aa: CAISGSLSSYEQYF
v_call: TRBV15; clone_size: many; d_call: .; j_call: TRBJ2-7; cdr3_nt: TGTGCCACCAGCTTCGATCGGGGGTTCTCCTACGAGCAGTACTTC; cdr3_aa: CATSFDRGFSYEQYF
v_call: TRBV5-1; clone_size: .; d_call: TRBD1; j_call: TRBJ1-6; cdr3_nt: TGCGCCAGCAGCCCCGCTCTGGACAGGGTCTATTCACCCCTCCACTTT; cdr3_aa: CASSPALDRVYSPLHF
v_call: TRBV5-1; clone_size: .; d_call: .; j_call: TRBJ2-5; cdr3_nt: TGCGCCAGCAGCCGATTCGCTGGAGAAGAGACCCAGTACTTC; cdr3_aa: CASSRFAGEETQYF
v_call: TRBV7-2; clone_size: once; d_call: TRBD2; j_call: TRBJ2-7; cdr3_nt: TGTGCCAGCAGCTTAAGGACTAGCGGAAGGGGGAAGTTATACGAGCAGTACTTC; cdr3_aa: CASSLRTSGRGKLYEQYF
v_call: TRBV6-2/TRBV6-3; clone_size: once; d_call: TRBD2; j_call: TRBJ2-3; cdr3_nt: TGTGCCAGCAGTTCCCCCGGGACTAGCGGGAGGGCGGATACGCAGTATTTT; cdr3_aa: CASSSPGTSGRADTQYF
v_call: TRBV6-6; clone_size: .; d_call: TRBD1; j_call: TRBJ1-3; cdr3_nt: TGTGCCAGCAGTTACCCCGGACAGGTGGATTCTGGAAACACCATATATTTT; cdr3_aa: CASSYPGQVDSGNTIYF
v_call: TRBV6-4; clone_size: few; d_call: .; j_call: TRBJ2-3; cdr3_nt: TGTGCCAGCAGGCCCCGAGTAGGAGGGGCAGATACGCAGTATTTT; cdr3_aa: CASRPRVGGADTQYF